There are a few counts of the clone carrying this T cell receptor beta chain. Its antigen is currently unknown. The source of the sample is a study of T-cell reconstitution after alpha-beta-depleted transplantation in children. The study's findings and limits: T-cell numbers and diversity one year post-transplant derived largely from freshly generated T cells. The origin of alpha-beta T cells about two months after transplant was reportedly several hundred expanded graft clones.

Preparing the TCRbeta library involved the use of unique molecular identifiers. Using its own MiXCR run on the PCR reads, TCRdb lists one record per CDR3 protein. This table has more than 500,000 distinct CDR3 sequences, roughly an eighth appearing once. The trim removed 5 bases at V and 4 bases at J, leaving 5 bases unmatched. The germline CDR1 and CDR2 sequences are LNHDA and SQIVND (reference sequence). The CDR3 has 14 residues. The input for sequencing was PBMCs, mostly from graft donor cells, taken 180 days after TCRalphabeta/CD19-depleted stem cell transplant. The source is a female patient aged 2-9 years who had a stem cell transplant for aplastic anemia, so the T cells may come from the graft donor. The rearrangement joins TRBV19 to TRBJ2-1, with TRBD1 matching over 7 bases. The CDR3 DNA reads TGTGCCAGTAGTCCGGACAGGATTTACAATGAGCAGTTCTTC. Its translation: CASSPDRIYNEQFF.